The text below deals with one T cell receptor beta chain. Antigen unknown. CDR1 is SGHRS, CDR2 YFSETQ, per germline. V lost 0 bases to trimming and J lost 5 bases, with 14 bases between them. The CDR3 sequence is 15 residues long. The record originates from a study of response to subunit inactivated influenza vaccine. Study-wide findings and caveats: Authors suggested that a seasonal influenza vaccination recruits few new T cells each time.

TCRdb analysed the RT-PCR reads with MiXCR anew, one entry per CDR3 protein. The sample consists of roughly 700,000 distinct CDR3 sequences, approximately 15% of them appearing once. Sequenced material: PBMCs from blood, taken 11 to 12 days after vaccination. This receptor was taken from a man aged 45-65 years who received an inactivated influenza vaccine. This sequence joins TRBV5-1 and TRBJ2-5, with a weak D call TRBD1 (5 bases). Here the CDR3 DNA reads TGCGCCAGCAGCTTGGTGCGACAGTCCGGCGAGACCCAGTACTTC. This encodes CASSLVRQSGETQYF.